This is a list of T cell receptor beta chains from one sample in a study of cytomegalovirus exposure and HLA in healthy donors. Clones were read by immunoSEQ multiplex PCR, and TCRdb kept only the in-frame ones, dropping some. The sample consists of 100,000 or so clones, roughly 77% of them appearing once. Sequencing was performed on PBMCs. The receptors come from a woman between 50 and 59 years old in good health and CMV-seropositive. The CDR3 runs from the conserved cysteine through the conserved F or W.

V gene,CDR3 protein
TRBV18,CASSPLLGEVAEKLFF
TRBV10-3,CAISEGQGSSYNEQFF
TRBV6-6,CASSRQGALYGYTF
TRBV30,CASIKKQSNYGYTF
TRBV18,CASSPPTGRNTEAFF
TRBV6-5,CASSYAGYGYTF
TRBV6-1,CASKGNGANVLTF
TRBV19,CASSSPGLAGGTDTQYF
TRBV5-6,CASSSGGQGGGYTF
TRBV7-9,CASSLGLAVSYEQYF
TRBV4-1,CASSQDRGQNTEAFF
TRBV25-1,CASRNSGTGDDNQPPHF
TRBV15,CATSGEQSSYEQYF
TRBV2,CASSHGGSYEQYF
TRBV5-1,CASSLGDRGGYTF
TRBV29-1,CSVERREGFYNEQFF
TRBV6-4,CASSPGQGKTQYF
TRBV10-2,CASTGGSNQPQHF
TRBV7-9,CSSSNEPGLYGDQPQHF
TRBV4-1,CASSSAGTGGLNTEAFF
TRBV25-1,CASSLRGFEQYF
TRBV5-1,CASSQQGANTEAFF
TRBV7-3,CASRGGREQFF
TRBV10-2,CASSEPAGGLNEQYF
TRBV11-2,CASSPDRAPNQYF
TRBV7-9,CASSSRVGDRGREQYF
TRBV19,CASSKPNAGNAEQFF
TRBV2,CASSADRGRFYEQYF
TRBV11-2,CASSLAGQVLRYNEQFF